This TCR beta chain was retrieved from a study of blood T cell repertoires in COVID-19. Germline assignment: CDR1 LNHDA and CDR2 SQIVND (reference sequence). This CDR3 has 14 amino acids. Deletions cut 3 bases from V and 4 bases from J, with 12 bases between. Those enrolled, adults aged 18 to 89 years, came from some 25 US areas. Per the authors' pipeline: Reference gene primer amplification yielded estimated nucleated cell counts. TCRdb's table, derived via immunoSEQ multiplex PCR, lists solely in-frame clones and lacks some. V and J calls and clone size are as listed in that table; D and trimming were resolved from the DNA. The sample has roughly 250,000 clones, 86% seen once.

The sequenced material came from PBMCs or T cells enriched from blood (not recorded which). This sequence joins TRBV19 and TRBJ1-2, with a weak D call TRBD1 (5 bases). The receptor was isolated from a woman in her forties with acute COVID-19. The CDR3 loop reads CASSIRDSTYGYTF. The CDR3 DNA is TGTGCCAGTAGTATTCGTGACAGCACCTATGGCTACACCTTC.